This is a list of T cell receptor beta chains from one sample in a study of T-cell memory formation after mild COVID-19. TCRdb re-called the 5' RACE reads with MiXCR, one entry per CDR3 protein. The sample holds 450,000 to 650,000 distinct CDR3 sequences, around 21% seen once. Sequenced: PBMCs or a T cell subset sorted from them (not recorded which). These receptors were collected from an adult woman who had mild COVID-19 (a few samples of this study predate the infection). Cell type and time point are not known. The CDR3 runs from the conserved cysteine through the conserved F or W. A D gene is named only where the DNA matches it firmly. Size tells how often a clone was seen (once, few, many) or the class of an expanded clone, and some rows leave it out.

abundance: NA
j_gene: TRBJ1-2
d_gene: NA
v_gene: TRBV25-1
CDR3aa: CASSEAGKANYGYTF
CDR3nt: TGTGCCAGCAGTGAGGCAGGAAAAGCTAACTATGGCTACACCTTC

abundance: few
j_gene: TRBJ2-5
d_gene: NA
v_gene: TRBV2
CDR3aa: CASSVLAGGSQETQYF
CDR3nt: TGTGCCAGCAGTGTTTTAGCAGGGGGGTCCCAAGAGACCCAGTACTTC

abundance: few
j_gene: TRBJ1-6
d_gene: NA
v_gene: TRBV5-6
CDR3aa: CASSLSGVPLHF
CDR3nt: TGTGCCAGCAGCTTATCGGGGGTCCCCCTCCACTTT

abundance: many
j_gene: TRBJ2-7
d_gene: TRBD2
v_gene: TRBV6-5
CDR3aa: CASSYSAGVNEQYF
CDR3nt: TGTGCCAGCAGTTACTCGGCGGGAGTAAACGAGCAGTACTTC

abundance: few
j_gene: TRBJ2-1
d_gene: TRBD2
v_gene: TRBV7-9
CDR3aa: CASSSTSGRNNEQFF
CDR3nt: TGTGCCAGCAGCTCCACTAGCGGGAGAAACAATGAGCAGTTCTTC

abundance: NA
j_gene: TRBJ2-3
d_gene: NA
v_gene: TRBV27
CDR3aa: CASRRNFQGSSTDTQYF
CDR3nt: TGTGCCAGCAGACGAAACTTTCAGGGGTCGAGCACAGATACGCAGTATTTT

abundance: few
j_gene: TRBJ2-7
d_gene: TRBD1
v_gene: TRBV6-5
CDR3aa: CASSRQGKAYEQYF
CDR3nt: TGTGCCAGCAGCCGACAGGGGAAGGCCTACGAGCAGTACTTC

abundance: NA
j_gene: TRBJ2-3
d_gene: TRBD2
v_gene: TRBV24-1
CDR3aa: CATAAPSGRVGTDTQYF
CDR3nt: TGTGCCACCGCGGCCCCTAGCGGGAGGGTAGGGACAGATACGCAGTATTTT

abundance: NA
j_gene: TRBJ1-1
d_gene: TRBD1
v_gene: TRBV2
CDR3aa: CASSKYQAGTGAMRTEAFF
CDR3nt: TGTGCCAGCAGTAAGTACCAAGCCGGGACAGGGGCGATGAGGACTGAAGCTTTCTTT

abundance: few
j_gene: TRBJ1-5
d_gene: NA
v_gene: TRBV5-5
CDR3aa: CASSLDGSGQPQHF
CDR3nt: TGTGCCAGCAGCTTAGACGGCAGCGGGCAGCCCCAGCATTTT

abundance: NA
j_gene: TRBJ2-5
d_gene: NA
v_gene: TRBV20-1
CDR3aa: CSARVLQETQYF
CDR3nt: TGCAGTGCTAGAGTACTACAAGAGACCCAGTACTTC

abundance: NA
j_gene: TRBJ2-7
d_gene: NA
v_gene: TRBV30
CDR3aa: CAWRIPSLSYEQYF
CDR3nt: TGTGCCTGGAGAATCCCCTCACTCTCCTACGAGCAGTACTTC

abundance: many
j_gene: TRBJ1-6
d_gene: TRBD1
v_gene: TRBV30
CDR3aa: CAWRGDSYYNSPLHF
CDR3nt: TGTGCCTGGAGAGGGGACAGTTATTATAATTCACCCCTCCACTTT

abundance: few
j_gene: TRBJ2-5
d_gene: TRBD2
v_gene: TRBV6-5
CDR3aa: CASSYEGGRETQYF
CDR3nt: TGTGCCAGCAGTTACGAAGGCGGGAGAGAGACCCAGTACTTC

abundance: NA
j_gene: TRBJ2-3
d_gene: NA
v_gene: TRBV7-9
CDR3aa: CASSSPRALSFLTDTQYF
CDR3nt: TGTGCCAGCAGCTCCCCTCGGGCTTTGAGCTTCCTGACAGATACGCAGTATTTT

abundance: NA
j_gene: TRBJ2-1
d_gene: TRBD2
v_gene: TRBV30
CDR3aa: CACALSSGSYNEQFF
CDR3nt: TGTGCCTGCGCACTCTCTAGCGGGAGTTACAATGAGCAGTTCTTC

abundance: NA
j_gene: TRBJ2-3
d_gene: NA
v_gene: TRBV12-3/TRBV12-4
CDR3aa: CASSSYKTSTDTQYF
CDR3nt: TGTGCCAGCAGTTCCTACAAGACGAGCACAGATACGCAGTATTTT

abundance: NA
j_gene: TRBJ2-7
d_gene: TRBD1
v_gene: TRBV25-1
CDR3aa: CASSAGQGDFYEQYF
CDR3nt: TGTGCCAGCAGTGCGGGACAGGGTGATTTCTACGAGCAGTACTTC

abundance: NA
j_gene: TRBJ2-2
d_gene: TRBD1
v_gene: TRBV4-3
CDR3aa: CASSQAGTGFGELFF
CDR3nt: TGCGCCAGCAGCCAAGCCGGGACAGGGTTCGGGGAGCTGTTTTTT

abundance: many
j_gene: TRBJ2-3
d_gene: NA
v_gene: TRBV12-3/TRBV12-4
CDR3aa: CASSRSSDTQYF
CDR3nt: TGTGCCAGCAGCCGGTCTTCAGATACGCAGTATTTT

abundance: few
j_gene: TRBJ2-7
d_gene: NA
v_gene: TRBV7-9
CDR3aa: CASRTDYYEQYF
CDR3nt: TGTGCCAGCAGGACTGACTACTACGAGCAGTACTTC

abundance: NA
j_gene: TRBJ1-2
d_gene: TRBD1
v_gene: TRBV6-5
CDR3aa: CASSYTLYRGGGYTF
CDR3nt: TGTGCCAGCAGTTATACCCTATACAGGGGTGGTGGCTACACCTTC

abundance: NA
j_gene: TRBJ1-1
d_gene: TRBD1
v_gene: TRBV12-3/TRBV12-4
CDR3aa: CASSHTGQGREAFF
CDR3nt: TGTGCCAGCAGTCACACCGGACAGGGGCGTGAAGCTTTCTTT

abundance: NA
j_gene: TRBJ2-5
d_gene: TRBD2
v_gene: TRBV7-8
CDR3aa: CASSLVYLAGAGETQYF
CDR3nt: TGTGCCAGCAGCTTAGTCTATTTAGCGGGTGCGGGAGAGACCCAGTACTTC

abundance: NA
j_gene: TRBJ2-3
d_gene: TRBD1
v_gene: TRBV24-1
CDR3aa: CATSEGGGPDTQYF
CDR3nt: TGTGCCACCAGTGAAGGGGGCGGTCCAGATACGCAGTATTTT

abundance: many
j_gene: TRBJ2-6
d_gene: TRBD1
v_gene: TRBV7-2
CDR3aa: CASSAGTGLSGANVLTF
CDR3nt: TGTGCCAGCAGCGCCGGGACAGGCCTCTCTGGGGCCAACGTCCTGACTTTC

abundance: NA
j_gene: TRBJ2-7
d_gene: TRBD1
v_gene: TRBV4-2
CDR3aa: CASSQEGTGSSYEQYF
CDR3nt: TGTGCCAGCAGCCAAGAGGGGACAGGGAGCTCCTACGAGCAGTACTTC

abundance: few
j_gene: TRBJ1-1
d_gene: NA
v_gene: TRBV27
CDR3aa: CASSSHQGLGTEAFF
CDR3nt: TGTGCCAGCAGTTCCCATCAGGGTCTCGGTACTGAAGCTTTCTTT